This T cell receptor (beta chain) was retrieved from a study of control samples from healthy donors and cancer patients. The CDR3 has 15 residues. CDR1 is SGDLS, CDR2 YYNGEE, per germline. V lost 2 bases and J 1 base, leaving 13 bases between the germline ends. Assay: immunoSEQ multiplex PCR; the TCRdb copy retains only in-frame clones and omits some. The sample lists about 140,000 clones, roughly nine tenths occurring once. The rearrangement uses TRBV9 and TRBJ2-7, with D maybe TRBD2 (5 bases). Sequencing was performed on blood. This sequence was found in a young man in good health. CDR3 sequence: CASSVTASGSYEQYF. CDR3 nucleotides: TGTGCCAGCAGCGTGACGGCCTCGGGGTCCTACGAGCAGTACTTC.